This TCR beta chain emerged from a study of T cells in Graves' hyperthyroidism and ophthalmopathy. Findings and caveats of the study: Peripheral blood also featured most of the thyroid clonotypes expanded above 0.001.

Ten or more counts support this clonotype. Its specificity is unknown. V shed 5 bases, J shed 4 bases, and the junction held 8 bases outside the gene matches. CDR3 size: 15 residues. In germline, CDR1 is SGHAT, CDR2 FQNNGV. RNA transcripts served as the template for amplifying TCR beta CDR3 regions. First-round RT-PCR of the TCR CDR3 relied on the HTBI primer set. TCRdb used MiXCR to reprocess the multiplex PCR reads, holding one entry per CDR3 protein. The data show about 350,000 distinct CDR3 sequences, 18% seen once. Roughly 9.1 ml of fresh peripheral blood supplied the PBMCs. The sample taken for sequencing was blood. The source is a woman in her thirties or forties with Graves' ophthalmopathy. The rearrangement links TRBV11-2 to TRBJ2-5; TRBD2 matches 9 bases. The CDR3 here is CASSNSGSLGETQYF. In DNA, the CDR3 is TGTGCCAGCAGCAATAGCGGGAGTCTCGGAGAGACCCAGTACTTC.